The 28 T cell receptor beta chains below all came from one sample that was sequenced in a study of identical twins. Each CDR3 protein is one row after TCRdb ran MiXCR on the 5' RACE reads. The data hold around 500,000 distinct CDR3 sequences, with over 12% observed a single time. These data were likewise used in another study, on yellow fever vaccine responses in identical twins.

The sequenced material came from CD4+ T cells sorted from blood. The receptors here all came from a woman under 30 in good health.

This clonotype was seen a handful of times. The V call is TRBV6-5, the J call TRBJ1-1, with TRBD1 as a possible D gene (6 bases). Germline V gives CDR1 MNHEY, CDR2 SVGAGI. The CDR3 sequence is 11 residues long. Between the trimmed V and J ends, which lost 7 bases and 10 bases, there was a span of 13 bases. The CDR3 reads CASTQGGRAFF. CDR3 in DNA: TGTGCCAGCACCCAAGGGGGGAGAGCTTTCTTT.

The table lists this clonotype with many counts. The chain combines TRBV20-1 with TRBJ2-7; 10 nucleotides agree with TRBD2. Germline-derived CDR1 and CDR2 are DFQATT and SNEGSKA (reference sequence). J lost 3 bases, V lost 0 bases, and 5 bases had no gene match. This CDR3 comprises 15 residues. The CDR3 is CSARDLTSGFYEQYF. CDR3 nucleotide sequence: TGCAGTGCTAGAGATTTGACTAGCGGGTTCTACGAGCAGTACTTC.

The table lists this clonotype with a few counts. The J gene is TRBJ2-3, the V gene TRBV20-1; perhaps TRBD1 as D (6 bases). Deletions cut 0 bases from V and 3 bases from J, with 7 bases between. CDR3 length equals 13 residues. The germline gives CDR1 DFQATT, CDR2 SNEGSKA (reference sequence). Here the CDR3 reads CSAREDSTDTQYF. The CDR3 DNA is TGCAGTGCTAGAGAGGACAGTACAGATACGCAGTATTTT.

The chain combines TRBV4-2 with TRBJ1-1, with D uncertain. V lost 3 bases, J lost 2 bases, and 13 bases lay in between. CDR3 size: 15 residues. Germline V gene lookup returns CDR1 LGHNA and CDR2 YNFKEQ. This CDR3 reads CASSQIWEGNTEAFF. The CDR3 DNA sequence: TGTGCCAGCAGCCAGATCTGGGAGGGCAACACTGAAGCTTTCTTT.

This clonotype was seen many times. For the CDR3, the DNA is TGCGCCAGCAGCTTCGAAAGAGCGGGCCGGCTCGTAGATACGCAGTATTTT. Translating it yields CASSFERAGRLVDTQYF. The chain is built from TRBV5-1 and TRBJ2-3, with a weak D call TRBD2 (6 bases). Per germline, CDR1 SGHRS and CDR2 YFSETQ. The CDR3 has 17 amino acids. The germline V and J ends were trimmed by 2 bases and 5 bases, with 21 bases remaining between them.

The chain couples TRBV2 to TRBJ2-2; 10 bases agree with TRBD1. Germline CDR1 is SNHLY and CDR2 is FYNNEI. Unmatched junction bases numbered 8, after V lost 4 bases and J lost 0 bases. This CDR3 comprises 18 residues. CDR3 bases: TGTGCCAGCAGTGGAGGGGGACAGGGGCTCGCGAACACCGGGGAGCTGTTTTTT. Its protein product is CASSGGGQGLANTGELFF.

This clonotype was picked up a small number of times. The gene calls are TRBV10-2 and TRBJ1-4, with D perhaps matching TRBD1 (5 bases). Trimming pared 5 bases from V and 4 bases from J, leaving 14 bases between. The CDR3 runs to 15 residues. Germline CDR1 and CDR2: WSHSY and SAAADI. The CDR3 DNA sequence: TGCGCCAGCAGTCAGGGAGGCTGGGGTAATGAAAAACTGTTTTTT. Encoded protein: CASSQGGWGNEKLFF.

This clonotype was observed a handful of times. V gene TRBV15 combines with J gene TRBJ2-7; D unclear. Germline assignment: CDR1 LNHNV and CDR2 YYDKDF (reference sequence). V was clipped by 5 bases and J by 3 bases, with 17 bases between them. This CDR3 is 15 amino acids long. This chain's CDR3 is CATSRPSTVNYEQYF. Written as DNA, the CDR3 is TGTGCCACCAGCCGACCTTCGACTGTAAACTACGAGCAGTACTTC.

This clonotype was counted between two and nine times. The rearrangement links TRBV29-1 to TRBJ2-1, with 10 bases lining up with TRBD2. The CDR3 spans 17 residues. Germline CDR1 reads SQVTM; CDR2 reads ANQGSEA. Trimming removed 2 bases from V and 7 bases from J; junction bases left unmatched: 14. CDR3 loop: CSVEMVRPSGSINEQFF. CDR3 DNA sequence: TGCAGCGTTGAAATGGTTAGGCCTAGCGGGAGTATAAATGAGCAGTTCTTC.

This clonotype was seen a few times. Sequence at one end of the junction differs from germline and may be a read error. This chain joins TRBV6-2 or TRBV6-3 and TRBJ2-6; TRBD2 aligns across 13 bases. This CDR3 region has 21 residues. Germline V lookup: CDR1 MNHEY, CDR2 SVGEGT. In nucleotides, the CDR3 is TGTGCCAGCAGCTACTCCGGACTAGCGGGGGATTGGAACTCTGGGGCCAACGTCCTGACTTTC. This translates into CASSYSGLAGDWNSGANVLTF.

The chain couples TRBV28 to TRBJ2-4; unclear D gene. The CDR3 consists of 11 residues. CDR1 is MDHEN, CDR2 SYDVKM, per germline. V lost 6 bases to trimming and J lost 4 bases, with 4 bases between them. CDR3 bases: TGTGCCAGCAGCTATAAAAACATTCAGTACTTC. Translated, it gives CASSYKNIQYF. Filled out from reference TRBV28 and TRBJ2-4, the complete variable domain reads DVKVTQSSRYLVKRTGEKVFLECVQDMDHENMFWYRQDPGLGLRLIYFSYDVKMKEKGDIPEGYSVSREKKERFSLILESASTNQTSMYLCASSYKNIQYFGAGTRLSVL.

The chain joins TRBV30 to TRBJ2-7; unclear D gene. Germline V gene sequence: CDR1 GTSNPN, CDR2 SVGIG (reference sequence). V was trimmed by 1 base and J by 3 bases, leaving 4 bases between them. CDR3 size: 11 residues. The DNA of the CDR3 is TGTGCCTGGAGTGGGATCTACGAGCAGTACTTC. Translation: CAWSGIYEQYF.

This clonotype was recorded many times. The rearrangement links TRBV5-1 to TRBJ2-5; no clear D. Trimming took 0 bases from V and 5 from J, leaving 11 bases between them. Germline V gives CDR1 SGHRS, CDR2 YFSETQ. CDR3 size: 14 residues. As DNA, the CDR3 is TGCGCCAGCAGCTTGGCTCCCCGCCTTGAGACCCAGTACTTC. This encodes CASSLAPRLETQYF.

This clonotype was seen a few times. V is TRBV11-2 and J is TRBJ2-7; 7 bases map to TRBD2. In germline, CDR1 is SGHAT, CDR2 FQNNGV. V lost 4 bases to trimming and J lost 0 bases; unmatched junction nucleotides: 15. The CDR3 is made up of 18 amino acids. The CDR3 nucleotides read TGTGCCAGCAGCTCCAGGTGGCTAGCGGAGAATCCCTCCTACGAGCAGTACTTC. It is translated as CASSSRWLAENPSYEQYF.

The chain employs TRBV9 and TRBJ1-2, with 8 bases lining up with TRBD1. The V gene end was trimmed by 0 bases and the J gene end by 7 bases; junction bases not matched to a gene: 5. The CDR3 is 14 residues long. CDR1 is SGDLS and CDR2 is YYNGEE in the germline V gene. CDR3 DNA sequence: TGTGCCAGCAGCGTAGGGACAGGGATTTTTGGCTACACCTTC. Translated: CASSVGTGIFGYTF.

This clonotype was detected many times. V gene TRBV7-9 combines with J gene TRBJ2-5, with D hard to call. V shed 4 bases and J shed 4 bases, with 13 bases lying between them. This CDR3 has 14 residues. From germline, CDR1 is SEHNR and CDR2 FQNEAQ (reference sequence). The CDR3 here is CASSSGSSTETQYF. The CDR3 bases are TGTGCCAGCAGCTCCGGGTCGTCCACAGAGACCCAGTACTTC.

The chain employs TRBV7-9 and TRBJ1-2; D ambiguous. V was clipped by 5 bases and J by 8 bases, with 15 bases between them. There are 13 residues in the CDR3. Germline CDR1 SEHNR, CDR2 FQNEAQ (reference sequence). The CDR3: CASSPTVLPGYTF. The CDR3 DNA reads as TGTGCCAGCAGCCCCACGGTTCTACCCGGCTACACCTTC. Full variable domain (remainder filled in from reference TRBV7-9 and TRBJ1-2): DTGVSQNPRHKITKRGQNVTFRCDPISEHNRLYWYRQTLGQGPEFLTYFQNEAQLEKSRLLSDRFSAERPKGSFSTLEIQRTEQGDSAMYLCASSPTVLPGYTFGSGTRLTVV.

This clonotype has just a few counts. The chain uses TRBV29-1 and TRBJ1-2, with no clear D. Germline assignment: CDR1 SQVTM and CDR2 ANQGSEA. Trimming took off 7 bases at V and 7 bases at J, with 19 bases between the two ends. The CDR3 has 13 amino acids. The CDR3 here is CSAEGPSKGGYTF. The CDR3 DNA reads as TGCAGCGCCGAGGGCCCCTCTAAAGGTGGCTACACCTTC.

This clonotype was picked up one time. The V gene is TRBV5-4, the J gene TRBJ2-7, with TRBD1 identical over 7 bases. V dropped 4 bases and J dropped 5; count of bases not matched to a gene: 6. Germline CDR1 reads SGHNT; CDR2 reads YYREEE (reference sequence). The CDR3 totals 13 residues. The CDR3 spells CASSNTGAHEQYF. The CDR3 DNA reads as TGTGCCAGCAGCAATACAGGGGCCCACGAGCAGTACTTC.

Many counts were recorded for this clonotype. The rearrangement joins TRBV29-1 to TRBJ2-5; 10 bases agree with TRBD2. V lost 3 bases and J lost 5; bases outside the gene matches: 9. In germline, CDR1 is SQVTM, CDR2 ANQGSEA. This CDR3 region has 15 residues. The CDR3 bases are TGCAGCGTTGATCGGACTAGCGGACAACGGGAGACCCAGTACTTC. Its translation is CSVDRTSGQRETQYF.

The chain carries TRBV5-6 and TRBJ1-1; 8 bases are shared with TRBD1. The V gene's germline CDR1 is SGHDT and CDR2 YYEEEE. This CDR3 contains 13 residues. V shed 4 bases, J shed 5 bases, and the junction held 4 bases outside the gene matches. The CDR3 DNA sequence: TGTGCCAGCAGCCGGACAGGGATAACTGAAGCTTTCTTT. Translating it yields CASSRTGITEAFF. Filled out from reference TRBV5-6 and TRBJ1-1, the complete variable domain reads DAGVTQSPTHLIKTRGQQVTLRCSPKSGHDTVSWYQQALGQGPQFIFQYYEEEERQRGNFPDRFSGHQFPNYSSELNVNALLLGDSALYLCASSRTGITEAFFGQGTRLTVV.

This clonotype was seen many times. This sequence joins TRBV6-5 and TRBJ2-1; tentative D call: TRBD2 (5 bases). The CDR3 is made up of 15 amino acids. The V and J ends lost 3 bases and 9 bases respectively, with 18 bases between them. Looked up from germline, CDR1 is MNHEY and CDR2 is SVGAGI. CDR3 DNA: TGTGCCAGCAGTTATGGGCTAGCTCTCGGAGGTGAGCAGTTCTTC. It yields the protein CASSYGLALGGEQFF.

This clonotype was found a few times. This chain uses TRBV4-3 with TRBJ2-1; 8 nucleotides agree with TRBD1. This CDR3 region has 17 residues. The V gene end was trimmed by 0 bases and the J gene end by 3 bases; junction bases not matched to a gene: 7. Germline CDR1 and CDR2: LGHNA and YSLEER. The DNA of the CDR3 is TGCGCCAGCAGCCAAGACCCTCAGGGGGCTATCTACAATGAGCAGTTCTTC. This gives the protein CASSQDPQGAIYNEQFF.

This clonotype appeared a few times. The chain carries TRBV4-3 and TRBJ2-3; 11 nucleotides agree with TRBD2. This CDR3 has 20 residues. Unmatched junction bases numbered 17, after V lost 1 base and J lost 5 bases. Germline V lookup: CDR1 LGHNA, CDR2 YSLEER. The CDR3 DNA reads as TGCGCCAGCAGCCAAGTATTCGGGACTAGCGGCAACGCGGCGGGAGATACGCAGTATTTT. Translation gives CASSQVFGTSGNAAGDTQYF.

This clonotype has at least ten counts. The chain joins TRBV25-1 to TRBJ2-5; 7 bases agree with TRBD1. J lost 4 bases, V lost 6 bases, and 8 bases had no gene match. CDR3 length equals 14 residues. Germline V lookup: CDR1 MGHDK, CDR2 SYGVNS. CDR3 coding DNA: TGTGCCAGCAGCACGGGGACAGTGGGAGAGACCCAGTACTTC. It specifies CASSTGTVGETQYF.

J is TRBJ2-7 and V is TRBV11-2, with TRBD2 identical over 8 bases. Germline V gene data show CDR1 as SGHAT and CDR2 as FQNNGV. Trimming removed 5 bases from V and 5 bases from J; junction bases left unmatched: 8. CDR3 length: 14 amino acids. CDR3 nucleotide sequence: TGTGCCAGCAGCCTACGGACTAGCTGGCACGAGCAGTACTTC. It codes for CASSLRTSWHEQYF.

This clonotype was recorded many times. CDR3 in amino acids: CASSLVRVPYEQYF. The CDR3 DNA follows: TGTGCCAGCAGCTTGGTAAGGGTCCCCTACGAGCAGTACTTC. The V call is TRBV5-6, the J call TRBJ2-7, with no clear D. Trimming removed 0 bases from V and 2 bases from J, with 9 bases in between. CDR1 is SGHDT, CDR2 YYEEEE, per germline. This CDR3 has 14 amino acids.

This clonotype was counted between two and nine times. The rearrangement uses TRBV28 and TRBJ2-1; the D gene is possibly TRBD2 (5 bases). Germline V gives CDR1 MDHEN, CDR2 SYDVKM. The CDR3 contains 14 residues. V lost 9 bases to trimming and J lost 5 bases, with 17 bases between them. The DNA of the CDR3 is TGTGCCAGGGCGGGCCCTTATGTTGACAATGAGCAGTTCTTC. Its translation is CARAGPYVDNEQFF.